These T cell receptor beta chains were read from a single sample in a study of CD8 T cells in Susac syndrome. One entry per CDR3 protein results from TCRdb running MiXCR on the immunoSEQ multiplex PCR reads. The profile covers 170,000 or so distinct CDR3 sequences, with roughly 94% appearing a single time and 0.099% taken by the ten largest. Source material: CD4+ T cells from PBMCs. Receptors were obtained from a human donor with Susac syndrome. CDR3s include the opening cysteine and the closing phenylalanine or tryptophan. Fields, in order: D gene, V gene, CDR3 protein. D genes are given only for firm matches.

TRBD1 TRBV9 CASSARTDSAGGEQFF
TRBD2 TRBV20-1 CSARGLAGVETQYF
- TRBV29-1 CSVGVGLFMNTEAFF
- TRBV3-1 CASSQSSATLKYF
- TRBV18 CASSRSQENTEAFF
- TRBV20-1 CSAVKGGGSGQPQHF
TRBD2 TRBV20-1 CSLTGGRASVQYF
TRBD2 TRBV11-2 CASSPRLAGGPRSSYNEQFF
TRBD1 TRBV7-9 CASRGGQGNSPLHF
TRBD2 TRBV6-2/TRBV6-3 CASSPHGGASGHNEQFF
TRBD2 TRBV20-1 CSAPGLAASYEQYF